The sequence of this T cell receptor beta chain was determined in a study of regulatory T cells in long-lasting Graves disease (dated by TCRdb to the early 2020s). Notes on the research overall: Newly diagnosed Graves' disease patients had taken antithyroid drugs for less than 3 months. Peripheral blood TCR sequencing and RNA sequencing compared persistent Graves' disease patients with newly diagnosed Graves' disease patients. The study was registered as a clinical trial and conducted in China. A total of roughly 35 samples were covered by TCR sequencing, comprising approximately 13 persistent and about 20 newly diagnosed Graves' disease patients.

This clonotype was seen many times. The target of this receptor is not known. Base qualities are not at hand, and no much larger clone is one base apart. The junction carries 15 bases between V and J, which are trimmed by 3 bases and 6 bases respectively. The CDR3 spans 15 residues, from the cysteine through the phenylalanine. Left in the record is the CDR3 DNA by itself, 45 bases read in frame from the first base. CDR1 and CDR2 are drawn from the germline V gene (reference sequence): LNHNV, YYDKDF. Study-wide findings and limitations: TRBV28, TRBJ1-2 and TRBJ2-5 were preferentially used in persistent disease, while TRBV20-1 and TRBJ2-1 were favored in newly diagnosed disease. A larger number of public clonotypes was shared among persistent patients (fewer than 3,000) than among newly diagnosed patients (approximately 930). The authors noted that the small sample size was a limitation that may lower accuracy. Compared with newly diagnosed patients, patients with persistent Graves' disease had lower TCR Shannon entropy and fewer highly expanded clones, which suggests clonal expansion. Peripheral blood alone was examined, since thyroid tissue, which constituted the primary lesion, could not be accessed. Sequencing and analysis were limited to the TCR beta chain.

In the paper's terms, the time point label means: newly diagnosed GD, antithyroid drugs for less than 3 months. For both TCR sequencing and RNA sequencing, RNA was extracted from PBMCs in TRIzol. The diagnosis of Graves' disease followed American Thyroid Association guidelines. The patients came from an endocrinology department in Xi'an, China. Each patient gave about 10 milliliters of peripheral blood, collected in an EDTA anticoagulant tube. PBMCs were isolated by Ficoll Paque Plus density gradient separation without further T cell sorting. An Agilent 2100 Bioanalyzer and agarose gel were used to check RNA quality, while a NanoDrop 2000 measured RNA concentration. Library generation was performed with multiplex PCR. Sequencing took place on an Illumina HiSeq 4000. CDR3 regions were amplified by Arm-PCR with iRepertoire HTBI primers to construct TCR beta libraries. Before sequencing, the PCR products went through gel purification. The authors' analysis ran thus. A total of fewer than 70 TRBV and 14 TRBJ segments were identified across samples and were used for gene usage analysis of CDR3 amino acid clonotypes. COPE and FqMerger were used to merge filtered high-quality paired reads into contigs. BLAST was used to align contigs to IMGT TRBV, TRBD and TRBJ reference genes, and CDR3 was defined according to IMGT. Any clonotype with a frequency above 0.1% was counted as a highly expanded clone. Shannon entropy served as the measure of repertoire diversity, while the Gini coefficient captured V-J evenness. Public clonotypes were defined as clonotypes shared by more than one individual. TCRdb applied fastp at Q25 and MiXCR to the public reads, then kept only in-frame beta chains. When rows share a CDR3 protein, they turn into one entry using the most common DNA and genes. These V and J calls originate from TCRdb's pipeline instead of the authors' own analysis. The sample table records about 220,000 distinct CDR3 sequences; about 19% of these occur just once. The biggest ten clones account for approximately 12% of the sample.

These records were also assigned to another study, of T cells in Graves' hyperthyroidism and ophthalmopathy. The second investigation adds: Stable Graves' hyperthyroidism was defined as no progression to ophthalmopathy during 18 months of follow-up. Hyperthyroidism patients were aged 18 to 65 years and newly diagnosed, with disease duration of less than 2 months. Patients with uncontrolled infections, other autoimmune diseases, pregnancy or lactation were excluded. Clinical symptoms, serum thyroxine and TRAb, thyroid ultrasound, and orbital computed tomography formed the basis for the diagnoses. The first round of RT-PCR for the TCR CDR3 was performed with the HTBI primer set and the Qiagen OneStep RT-PCR kit. Most expanded thyroid clonotypes (frequency above 0.001) were also found in blood, which suggests that blood repertoires may mirror thyroid immune responses. A model built on a 13 V-J signature distinguished ophthalmopathy from stable hyperthyroidism, reaching about 89% sensitivity and approximately 81% specificity in cross-validation and 80%/75% in testing. In validation, the model predicted progression to ophthalmopathy a median of 6.5 months before onset, with 65% to 71% sensitivity and 72.22% specificity. To identify distinguishing TCR V-J signatures, a discovery cohort of roughly 100 patients was used, comprising approximately 40 with Graves' ophthalmopathy and some 60 with stable Graves' hyperthyroidism. Prospective prediction of ophthalmopathy was tested in an independent validation cohort of fewer than 20 hyperthyroidism patients and roughly 16 patients who later progressed to ophthalmopathy. The 75 to 100 discovery patients were divided at random into training and test sets in a 7:3 ratio. In roughly six Graves' hyperthyroidism patients, the study also compared T-cell repertoires from thyroid tissue with T-cell repertoires from blood. After blood sampling, hyperthyroidism patients were treated with methimazole at a starting dose of 30 mg daily, and ophthalmopathy patients were treated with high-dose intravenous methylprednisolone. Libraries were constructed in a second round of multiplex PCR, after which size selection and purification were performed. Paired-end sequencing of the libraries was performed with 100 bp reads on an Illumina HiSeq2000. SOAPnuke was used to process the raw data, with reads discarded if the reads contained adapters or uncalled bases, had a mean Phred below 15, or lacked an exact constant-primer or identifier match. High-quality paired reads were merged with COPE v1.2.5, and unique nucleotide sequences were defined as clonotypes. MiTCR v1.1 was used to align clonotypes to the IMGT TRBV, TRBD and TRBJ reference segments. The analysis included only V-J combinations with a frequency above 0.0001, which together covered around 99% of the repertoires. A TCS score was defined as the ratio between F50 (clonal expansion) and ExV (chaos), using BLOSUM62-based TCRdist between CDR3 peptides within each V-J. Welch's t-statistics and random forest reduced fewer than 550 V-J features to roughly 13, which were used in a naive Bayes classifier (R e1071). Sample size was not statistically predetermined, and investigators were not blinded to group allocation. The paper reports TCR Vbeta CDR3 sequencing of about 140 peripheral blood samples: around 45 ophthalmopathy, roughly 80 hyperthyroidism and approximately 17 progressor patients.

Sample: peripheral blood mononuclear cells (PBMCs), taken at new diagnosis, from a patient treated with antithyroid drugs. The clonotype was recovered from a woman in her twenties or thirties with Graves disease. Donor details come from another sample of the same person, matched by shared clones. The rearrangement joined TRBV15 to TRBJ1-3; the D segment cannot be called with confidence. This receptor carries the CDR3 CATSSDVGGLNTIYF. The nucleotide sequence reads as follows: TGTGCCACCAGCAGCGACGTCGGAGGGCTAAACACCATATATTTT.